This T cell receptor beta chain is drawn from a study of blood T cell repertoires in COVID-19. Across the whole study: Spain, Italy and the United States supplied samples that represented acute and convalescent COVID-19. PBMCs, B-cell-depleted T cells, or T cells provided the cDNA or gDNA that made up the material.

Authors' methods: Amplification of reference gene primers provided the estimated nucleated cell counts. Only in-frame clones appear in the TCRdb table, and some are missing; sequencing was by immunoSEQ multiplex PCR. V, J and clone size were drawn from that table, and D and trimming were deduced from the DNA. The sample carries roughly 90,000 clones, roughly 88% recorded once. Germline CDR1 LNHDA, CDR2 SQIVND (reference sequence). V was cut by 1 base and J by 8 bases, with 19 bases left in between. This CDR3 contains 16 residues. Sequencing was performed on peripheral blood. The chain combines TRBV19 with TRBJ2-3; D is perhaps TRBD2 (8 bases). This TCR derives from a human donor in a cohort sampled during active COVID-19. CDR3 amino acids: CASSIAGTRGQGTQYF. The CDR3 bases are TGTGCCAGTAGTATAGCGGGGACTAGGGGGCAAGGTACGCAGTATTTT.